The 18 T cell receptor beta chains below all came from one sample that was sequenced in a study of OX40 agonist ivuxolimab in advanced cancers. Sequenced by immunoSEQ multiplex PCR; TCRdb stores in-frame clones only, minus some. There are roughly 60,000 clones in the sample; more than 85% occur only once, and around 3.7% lies in the top ten. The sequenced sample was CD4+ or CD8+ T cells sorted from blood, obtained in a trial of the OX40 agonist ivuxolimab. The source is an adult with an advanced solid tumor such as melanoma, head and neck, liver or kidney cancer.

The rearrangement links TRBV7-9 to TRBJ1-6; D is ambiguous. CDR1 is SEHNR, CDR2 FQNEAQ, per germline (reference sequence). The CDR3 consists of 14 residues. V dropped 3 bases and J dropped 13 bases, with 16 bases sitting between them. The CDR3 sequence is CASSFGRPGAPLHF. The CDR3, as DNA: TGTGCCAGCAGCTTCGGGAGGCCCGGAGCGCCCCTCCACTTT.

Remarks on this clone: This sample also contains other DNA sequences that code for the same CDR3. Here the CDR3 reads CASSLGQGAYEQYF. The CDR3 DNA reads TGTGCCAGCAGCCTAGGACAGGGGGCCTACGAGCAGTACTTC. The gene calls are TRBV7-2 and TRBJ2-7, with 10 bases aligning to TRBD1. The CDR3 runs 14 residues. Germline loops: CDR1 SGHTA, CDR2 FQGNSA. The V segment lost 5 bases and the J segment 2 bases; nucleotides outside the gene matches: 3.

This clone was counted between two and nine times. The chain employs TRBV19 and TRBJ1-3; maybe TRBD1 (5 bases). This CDR3 region has 13 residues. With 5 bases removed from V and 4 bases from J, the gap between germline ends came to 9 bases. Germline V gives CDR1 LNHDA, CDR2 SQIVND (reference sequence). CDR3 DNA sequence: TGTGCCAGTAGTTCACGGACAGGAAACACCATATATTTT. The encoded protein is CASSSRTGNTIYF.

This clone showed up just once. V gene TRBV28 combines with J gene TRBJ2-7; maybe TRBD1 (6 bases). The CDR3 runs to 13 residues. CDR1 is MDHEN and CDR2 is SYDVKM in the germline V gene. The V and J ends lost 6 bases and 2 bases respectively, with 11 bases between them. Here the CDR3 reads CASRPGQTYEQYF. The CDR3 region has the DNA TGTGCCAGCAGACCTGGACAGACCTACGAGCAGTACTTC.

V is TRBV14 and J is TRBJ2-7; D may match TRBD1 or TRBD2 (5 bases each). Germline V gene sequence: CDR1 SGHDN, CDR2 FVKESK. V was shortened by 0 bases and J by 2 bases, with 8 bases between the two germline ends. The CDR3 length is 14 residues. CDR3 DNA sequence: TGTGCCAGCAGCCAAGACTTGGGGGCCTACGAGCAGTACTTC. Translation gives CASSQDLGAYEQYF.

The chain joins TRBV7-2 to TRBJ2-1, with 9 bases identical to TRBD2. V was pared by 0 bases and J by 14 bases, with 5 bases of the junction left unmatched. The CDR3 contains 13 residues. Germline V gene lookup returns CDR1 SGHTA and CDR2 FQGNSA. CDR3 nucleotides: TGTGCCAGCAGCTTAGCCCTAGCGGGGATCAAGTTCTTC. As protein: CASSLALAGIKFF. Complete variable domain (other parts from reference TRBV7-2 and TRBJ2-1): GAGVSQSPSNKVTEKGKDVELRCDPISGHTALYWYRQSLGQGLEFLIYFQGNSAPDKSGLPSDRFSAERTGGSVSTLTIQRTQQEDSAVYLCASSLALAGIKFFGPGTRLTVL.

The V gene is TRBV7-3, the J gene TRBJ1-1, with D perhaps matching TRBD1 (6 bases). The CDR3 totals 13 residues. The germline V gene encodes CDR1 SGHTA and CDR2 FQGTGA. The V end was cut by 5 bases, the J end by 7 bases, with 14 bases between. The CDR3 sequence: CASSLGGLGEAFF. The CDR3 DNA reads TGTGCCAGCAGCCTGGGGGGGCTGGGTGAAGCTTTCTTT.

This chain links TRBV5-4 with TRBJ1-2, with D possibly being TRBD1 (6 bases). The germline CDR1 and CDR2 sequences are SGHNT and YYREEE (reference sequence). With 0 bases removed from V and 4 bases from J, the gap between germline ends came to 25 bases. CDR3 length equals 19 residues. CDR3 amino acids: CASSLGGGGPPTGLYGYTF. The CDR3 DNA reads as TGTGCCAGCAGCTTGGGCGGCGGGGGCCCCCCGACTGGGCTCTATGGCTACACCTTC.

The chain couples TRBV5-5 to TRBJ2-2; D uncertain. V lost 6 bases and J 0 bases, leaving 9 bases between the germline ends. Germline CDR1 and CDR2: SGHKS and YYEKEE (reference sequence). The CDR3 is 14 residues long. CDR3 DNA sequence: TGTGCCAGCATTGTGGGCCCGAACACCGGGGAGCTGTTTTTT. It encodes CASIVGPNTGELFF.

V gene TRBV14 combines with J gene TRBJ1-2; D is uncertain. Trimming took 1 base from V and 6 from J, leaving 6 bases between them. The germline V gene has CDR1 SGHDN and CDR2 FVKESK. This CDR3 comprises 12 residues. CDR3 coding DNA: TGTGCCAGCAGCCAAGTAGACCATGGCTACACCTTC. It translates to CASSQVDHGYTF.

V gene TRBV19 combines with J gene TRBJ1-5; D is perhaps TRBD1 (5 bases). V gave up 3 bases and J gave up 6 bases, with 15 bases separating them. This CDR3 region has 15 residues. Germline-derived CDR1 and CDR2 are LNHDA and SQIVND (reference sequence). CDR3: CASSIGGAASQPQHF. In nucleotides, the CDR3 is TGTGCCAGTAGTATCGGAGGGGCGGCTAGTCAGCCCCAGCATTTT.

Notes on this clone: At one of its ends the junction is not consistent with the germline gene, which may arise from a read error. The V call is TRBV6-5, the J call TRBJ1-2; D is undetermined. The CDR3 covers 11 residues. CDR1 MNHEY and CDR2 SVGAGI come from the germline V gene. The chain's CDR3 is CASRSRDAVSF. The CDR3, as DNA: TGTGCCAGCAGATCTAGGGATGCAGTCTCCTTC.

The J gene is TRBJ2-3, the V gene TRBV5-6, with D possibly being TRBD1 (5 bases). The CDR3 is 17 amino acids. Germline loops: CDR1 SGHDT, CDR2 YYEEEE. Deletions cut 2 bases from V and 2 bases from J, with 18 bases between. The CDR3 region has the DNA TGTGCCAGCAGCTTTTCGATTGACAGACTTTTCACAGATACGCAGTATTTT. It codes for CASSFSIDRLFTDTQYF. Drawing the rest from reference TRBV5-6 and TRBJ2-3, the complete variable domain is DAGVTQSPTHLIKTRGQQVTLRCSPKSGHDTVSWYQQALGQGPQFIFQYYEEEERQRGNFPDRFSGHQFPNYSSELNVNALLLGDSALYLCASSFSIDRLFTDTQYFGPGTRLTVL.

The rearrangement uses TRBV20-1 and TRBJ2-3, with D uncertain. V lost 5 bases and J 5 bases, leaving 8 bases between the germline ends. The germline CDR1 and CDR2 sequences are DFQATT and SNEGSKA (reference sequence). CDR3 length equals 11 residues. The CDR3 here is CSAPHQDTQYF. Written as DNA, the CDR3 is TGCAGTGCTCCTCACCAAGATACGCAGTATTTT.

The V call is TRBV4-1, the J call TRBJ2-1, with D possibly TRBD2 on 6 matching bases. The CDR3 extends over 14 amino acids. The V gene's germline CDR1 is MGHRA and CDR2 YSYEKL. V was clipped by 4 bases and J by 5 bases, with 12 bases between them. CDR3 amino acids: CASSRGGRDNEQFF. The CDR3 DNA is TGCGCCAGCAGCCGGGGAGGCCGGGACAATGAGCAGTTCTTC.

The chain links TRBV6-6 to TRBJ1-5, with TRBD1 matching 7 bases. Germline CDR1 MNHNY, CDR2 SVGAGI (reference sequence). This CDR3 is built from 14 residues. J was trimmed by 5 bases and V by 8 bases; bases with no gene match: 9. The CDR3 region has the DNA TGTGCCAGCCGGCGGGGGGACAGAGATCAGCCCCAGCATTTT. Translation gives CASRRGDRDQPQHF.

The CDR3 loop is CASSLEGGVSSGANVLTF. The CDR3 DNA reads TGTGCCAGCTCCCTCGAGGGGGGGGTCAGCTCTGGGGCCAACGTCCTGACTTTC. This chain connects TRBV11-2 to TRBJ2-6, with D perhaps matching TRBD2 (7 bases). Between the trimmed V and J ends, which lost 8 bases and 0 bases, there was a span of 20 bases. CDR1 SGHAT and CDR2 FQNNGV come from the germline V gene. The CDR3 is made up of 18 amino acids. The entire variable domain, with the rest obtained from reference TRBV11-2 and TRBJ2-6, is as follows: EAGVAQSPRYKIIEKRQSVAFWCNPISGHATLYWYQQILGQGPKLLIQFQNNGVVDDSQLPKDRFSAERLKGVDSTLKIQPAKLEDSAVYLCASSLEGGVSSGANVLTFGAGSRLTVL.

The genes are TRBV11-3 and TRBJ2-1, with 8 bases lining up with TRBD1. V shed 1 base, J shed 2 bases, and the junction held 1 base outside the gene matches. CDR1 and CDR2 from the germline V gene are SGHNT and YENEEA. This CDR3 is 15 amino acids long. CDR3 coding DNA: TGTGCCAGCAGCTTAGGGACAGGGACCTACAATGAGCAGTTCTTC. It yields the protein CASSLGTGTYNEQFF.